This entry concerns a single TCR beta chain. The antigen remains unidentified. The data belong to a study of OX40 agonist ivuxolimab in advanced cancers. General study findings and limits: At 0.1 to 3.0 mg/kg and by week 6, CD4+ and CD8+ T cells in the blood had expanded clonally. Clonal expansion among partial responders at 0.1-3.0 mg/kg ranked near the lowest.

The V gene's germline CDR1 is KGHSH and CDR2 LQKENI. This CDR3 is built from 16 residues. Trimming took 0 bases from V and 3 from J, leaving 11 bases between them. Clones were sequenced by immunoSEQ multiplex PCR, and TCRdb holds only the in-frame ones, with some missing. Among roughly 70,000 clones, roughly 84% were seen once, and the ten largest hold around 2.1%. Drawing of blood for sampling happened at baseline, at cycle 4 day 1, and at cycle 7 day 1. The sequence was obtained from an adult with an advanced solid tumor such as melanoma, head and neck, liver or kidney cancer. The chain is built from TRBV18 and TRBJ2-2; D may be TRBD2 (5 bases). Here the sequenced sample was CD4+ or CD8+ T cells sorted from blood, taken in a trial of the OX40 agonist ivuxolimab. CDR3 DNA sequence: TGTGCCAGCTCACCACCGGGATTGAGGGACACCGGGGAGCTGTTTTTT. Residues: CASSPPGLRDTGELFF.